This T cell receptor beta chain was profiled in a study of shared clonotypes between healthy human individuals. All of the donors resided in Nashville, Tennessee, and each was a Caucasian adult. Genomic DNA from each subset was divided evenly over several immunoSEQ plates. Data came from immunoSEQ multiplex PCR; TCRdb stores just in-frame clones and leaves some out. Of about 100,000 clones in the sample, around 68% were seen once. Broader study findings: Deeper or shallower sequencing was expected to change how clonotypes are shared among donors. Naive CD4 clonotypes were shared across a few donors at 4.5% to 6.5%.

The CDR3 loop spans 15 amino acids. Germline loops: CDR1 SGHDN, CDR2 FVKESK. The V and J ends lost 4 bases and 0 bases respectively, with 13 bases between them. About this clone itself: Its antigen is unidentified.

V gene TRBV14 combines with J gene TRBJ2-7, with a weak D call TRBD2 (6 bases). This TCR was sampled from a woman in her 30s in good health. The specimen was memory CD8+ T cells sorted from blood. Subset described: CD45RO+ cells pooled with CCR7-negative TemRA cells. The CDR3 loop reads CASSRFKGLSYEQYF. In DNA form, the CDR3 reads TGTGCCAGCAGCCGCTTTAAGGGACTCTCCTACGAGCAGTACTTC.